The rows below give T cell receptor beta chains drawn from one sample of a study of blood T cell repertoires in COVID-19. Sequencing was performed with immunoSEQ multiplex PCR; in TCRdb, only in-frame clones are kept and a portion is missing. The table shows some 70,000 clones, with 70% to 90% occurring only once. The specimen was peripheral blood. These TCRs come from a woman aged 45-60 years with COVID-19, enrolled during active disease. The CDR3 runs from the conserved cysteine through the conserved F or W. D genes are given only for firm matches.

V gene	D gene	J gene	CDR3 protein
TRBV7-8	NA	TRBJ1-1	CASSFAGGNTEAFF
TRBV19	TRBD2	TRBJ2-1	CASKSSGSNEQFF
TRBV18	NA	TRBJ1-1	CASSPYRQDTEAFF
TRBV28	NA	TRBJ1-4	CASSYPGGIATNEKLFF
TRBV11-2	NA	TRBJ2-7	CASSLRGSEQYF
TRBV4-1	NA	TRBJ1-5	CASSVETVNQPQHF
TRBV9	NA	TRBJ2-7	CASSVAPGITYEQYF
TRBV7-9	TRBD2	TRBJ2-3	CASSPVTSGGANTQYF
TRBV29-1	NA	TRBJ2-7	CSVRPTTPGEQYF
TRBV7-2	NA	TRBJ1-5	CASSLGGGDQPQHF
TRBV7-6	TRBD2	TRBJ2-7	CASSPTRGSYEQYF
TRBV9	TRBD2	TRBJ2-5	CASSAGLAGGRETQYF
TRBV9	NA	TRBJ1-4	CASSRGEKLFF
TRBV11-2	TRBD2	TRBJ2-7	CASSLKGLAGGYEQYF
TRBV30	TRBD2	TRBJ2-7	CAWSGLAGVPQPTRNFYEQYF
TRBV4-1	NA	TRBJ2-4	CASSQDLTTGVNIQYF
TRBV30	NA	TRBJ2-3	CAWSGTGSKLADTQYF
TRBV28	TRBD2	TRBJ2-2	CASSPLAGGLTGELFF
TRBV7-9	NA	TRBJ2-7	CASSSYNHEQYF
TRBV28	NA	TRBJ2-7	CASIMGGSYEQYF
TRBV6-1	NA	TRBJ2-7	CASSERGTDYSYEQYF
TRBV25-1	NA	TRBJ1-1	CASSSLHTEAFF
TRBV5-5	TRBD2	TRBJ2-2	CASSFKAGGTNTGELFF
TRBV11-1	TRBD2	TRBJ2-1	CASSPRLAGGYNEQFF
TRBV6-1	TRBD1	TRBJ2-7	CASSDGTGNEQYF
TRBV28	NA	TRBJ1-1	CASIGPWEGGTEAFF
TRBV28	TRBD1	TRBJ2-1	CASHDRGNEQFF
TRBV5-1	NA	TRBJ2-7	CASSLGTVRFEQYF
TRBV28	NA	TRBJ1-6	CASSKRRGNNSPLHF
TRBV23-1	TRBD1	TRBJ2-1	CASSHEAGTAAVNEQFF
TRBV5-5	NA	TRBJ2-3	CASSLELGGGTDTQYF
TRBV19	NA	TRBJ1-3	CASSIATGTLTGNTIYF
TRBV28	NA	TRBJ1-1	CASRLQGKEAFF
TRBV5-1	NA	TRBJ2-3	CASSPTGMRTDTQYF
TRBV9	NA	TRBJ1-5	CASSVGPAEPQHF
TRBV4-1	NA	TRBJ1-4	CASSQGTTNEKLFF
TRBV7-8	NA	TRBJ2-1	CASSLRRRDFYNEQFF
TRBV28	NA	TRBJ1-2	CASSTQRAGGYGYTF
TRBV28	NA	TRBJ1-2	CASRPHGGNYGYTF
TRBV13	NA	TRBJ2-2	CASSSPTGIWNTGELFF
TRBV7-8	NA	TRBJ2-3	CASSFITDSTDTQYF
TRBV4-2	TRBD1	TRBJ2-3	CASSDRDRGTDTQYF
TRBV19	TRBD1	TRBJ1-5	CATQAGTGYQPQHF
TRBV19	TRBD1	TRBJ2-1	CASARDRGRNEQFF
TRBV28	TRBD2	TRBJ2-1	CASRASGPNEQFF
TRBV5-5	TRBD1	TRBJ2-1	CASSSLGGSSYNEQFF
TRBV6-5	TRBD1	TRBJ1-1	CASGKDRGTEAFF
TRBV5-1	NA	TRBJ1-2	CASSPGRGDGYTF
TRBV29-1	TRBD1	TRBJ1-4	CSVGDSYFEKLFF
TRBV5-1	TRBD1	TRBJ1-3	CASSLGDRSSGNTIYF
TRBV30	NA	TRBJ1-6	CAWSVRTYRRSPLHF
TRBV29-1	NA	TRBJ1-5	CSPQGGRQPQHF
TRBV12-5	NA	TRBJ2-1	CASGLNSASEQFF